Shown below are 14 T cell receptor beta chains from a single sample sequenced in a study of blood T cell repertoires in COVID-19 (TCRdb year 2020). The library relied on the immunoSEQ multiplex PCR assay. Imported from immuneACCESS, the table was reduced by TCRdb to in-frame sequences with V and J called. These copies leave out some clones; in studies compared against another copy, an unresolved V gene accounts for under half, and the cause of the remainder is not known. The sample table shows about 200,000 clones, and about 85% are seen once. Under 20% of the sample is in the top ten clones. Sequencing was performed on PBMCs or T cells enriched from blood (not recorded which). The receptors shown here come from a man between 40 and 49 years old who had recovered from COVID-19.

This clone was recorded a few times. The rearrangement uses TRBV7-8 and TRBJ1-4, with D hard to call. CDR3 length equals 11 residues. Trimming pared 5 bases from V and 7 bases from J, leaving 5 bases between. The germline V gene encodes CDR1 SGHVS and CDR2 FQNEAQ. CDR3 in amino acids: CASSRGEKLFF. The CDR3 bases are TGTGCCAGCAGCCGCGGTGAAAAACTGTTTTTT.

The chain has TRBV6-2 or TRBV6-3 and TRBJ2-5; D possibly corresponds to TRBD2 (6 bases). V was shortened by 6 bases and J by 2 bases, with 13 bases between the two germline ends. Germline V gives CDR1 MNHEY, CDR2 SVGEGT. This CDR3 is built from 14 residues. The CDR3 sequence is CASSERAMQETQYF. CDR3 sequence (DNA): TGTGCCAGCAGCGAGCGGGCTATGCAAGAGACCCAGTACTTC.

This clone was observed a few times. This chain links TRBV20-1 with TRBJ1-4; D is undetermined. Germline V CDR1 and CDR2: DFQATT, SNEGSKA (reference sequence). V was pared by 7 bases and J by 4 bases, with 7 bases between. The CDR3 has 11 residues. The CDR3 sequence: CSVLYNEKLFF. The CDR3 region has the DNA TGCAGTGTCCTCTATAATGAAAAACTGTTTTTT.

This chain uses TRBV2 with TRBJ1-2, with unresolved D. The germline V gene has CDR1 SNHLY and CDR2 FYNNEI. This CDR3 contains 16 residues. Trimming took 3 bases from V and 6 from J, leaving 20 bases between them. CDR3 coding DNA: TGTGCCAGCAGTGACCGGCGTCAGACACACGCCGATGGCTACACCTTC. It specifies CASSDRRQTHADGYTF.

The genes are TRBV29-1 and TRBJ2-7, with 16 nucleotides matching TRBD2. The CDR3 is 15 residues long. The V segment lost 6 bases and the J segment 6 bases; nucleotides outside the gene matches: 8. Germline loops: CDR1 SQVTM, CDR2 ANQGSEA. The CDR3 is CSVAGTSGRAFEQYF. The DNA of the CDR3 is TGCAGCGTGGCAGGGACTAGCGGGAGGGCCTTCGAGCAGTACTTC.

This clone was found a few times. CDR3 bases: TGTGCCAGCTCACCAGCAGGTCGCCCCTCTGGCTACACCTTC. The encoded protein is CASSPAGRPSGYTF. The chain carries TRBV18 and TRBJ1-2; D not certain. V lost 2 bases and J lost 7, with 14 bases in between. Germline assignment: CDR1 KGHSH and CDR2 LQKENI. The CDR3 covers 14 residues.

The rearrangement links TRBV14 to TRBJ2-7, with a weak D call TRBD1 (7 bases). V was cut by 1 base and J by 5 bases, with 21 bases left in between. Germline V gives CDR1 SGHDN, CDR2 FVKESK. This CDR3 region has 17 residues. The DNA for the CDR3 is TGTGCCAGCAGCCAAGTGGCCGGAGGAGGGGGCCAAGACGAGCAGTACTTC. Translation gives CASSQVAGGGGQDEQYF.

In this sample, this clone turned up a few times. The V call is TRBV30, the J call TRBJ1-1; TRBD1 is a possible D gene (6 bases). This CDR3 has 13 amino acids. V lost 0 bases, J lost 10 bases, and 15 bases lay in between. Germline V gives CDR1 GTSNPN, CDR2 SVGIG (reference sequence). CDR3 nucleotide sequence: TGTGCCTGGAGTGTACAGGGAACGTTAGGAGCTTTCTTT. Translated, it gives CAWSVQGTLGAFF. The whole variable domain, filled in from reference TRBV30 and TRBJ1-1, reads SQTIHQWPATLVQPVGSPLSLECTVEGTSNPNLYWYRQAAGRGLQLLFYSVGIGQISSEVPQNLSASRPQDRQFILSSKKLLLSDSGFYLCAWSVQGTLGAFFGQGTRLTVV.

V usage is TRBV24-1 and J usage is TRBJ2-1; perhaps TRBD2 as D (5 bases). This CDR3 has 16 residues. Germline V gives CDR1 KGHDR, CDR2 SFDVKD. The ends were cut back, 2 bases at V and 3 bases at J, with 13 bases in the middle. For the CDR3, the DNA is TGTGCCACCAGTGATTCGGCTAAAGGAGGCTACAATGAGCAGTTCTTC. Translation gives CATSDSAKGGYNEQFF.

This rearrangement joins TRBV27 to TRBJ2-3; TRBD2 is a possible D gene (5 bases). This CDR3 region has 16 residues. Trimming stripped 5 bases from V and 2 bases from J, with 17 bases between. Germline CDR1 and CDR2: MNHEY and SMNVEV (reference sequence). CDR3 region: CASSQSYSADTDTQYF. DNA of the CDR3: TGTGCCAGCAGTCAGTCTTACTCAGCGGACACAGATACGCAGTATTTT.

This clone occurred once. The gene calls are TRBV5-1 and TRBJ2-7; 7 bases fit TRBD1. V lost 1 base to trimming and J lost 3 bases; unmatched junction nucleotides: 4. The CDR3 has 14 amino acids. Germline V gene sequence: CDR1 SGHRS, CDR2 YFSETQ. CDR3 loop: CASSLIRDSYEQYF. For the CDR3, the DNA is TGCGCCAGCAGCTTGATCCGGGACAGCTACGAGCAGTACTTC.

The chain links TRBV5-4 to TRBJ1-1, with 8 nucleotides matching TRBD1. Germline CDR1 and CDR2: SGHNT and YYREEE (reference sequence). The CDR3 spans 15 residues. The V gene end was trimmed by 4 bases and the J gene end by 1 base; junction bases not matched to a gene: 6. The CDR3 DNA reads TGTGCCAGCAGCCCTAGGGGGACAGGGAACACTGAAGCTTTCTTT. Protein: CASSPRGTGNTEAFF.

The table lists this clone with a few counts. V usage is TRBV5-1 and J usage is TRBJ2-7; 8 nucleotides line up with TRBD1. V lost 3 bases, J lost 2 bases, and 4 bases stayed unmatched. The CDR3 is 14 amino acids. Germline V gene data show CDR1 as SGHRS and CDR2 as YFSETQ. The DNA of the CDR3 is TGCGCCAGCAGCTGGACAGGGAAGCCCTACGAGCAGTACTTC. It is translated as CASSWTGKPYEQYF. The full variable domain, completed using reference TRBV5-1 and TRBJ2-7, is KAGVTQTPRYLIKTRGQQVTLSCSPISGHRSVSWYQQTPGQGLQFLFEYFSETQRNKGNFPGRFSGRQFSNSRSEMNVSTLELGDSALYLCASSWTGKPYEQYFGPGTRLTVT.

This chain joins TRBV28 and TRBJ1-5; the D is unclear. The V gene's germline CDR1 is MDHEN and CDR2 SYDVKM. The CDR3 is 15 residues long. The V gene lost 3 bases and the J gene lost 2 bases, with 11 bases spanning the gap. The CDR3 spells CASSLLHGGNQPQHF. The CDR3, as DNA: TGTGCCAGCAGTTTGCTTCACGGGGGCAATCAGCCCCAGCATTTT.